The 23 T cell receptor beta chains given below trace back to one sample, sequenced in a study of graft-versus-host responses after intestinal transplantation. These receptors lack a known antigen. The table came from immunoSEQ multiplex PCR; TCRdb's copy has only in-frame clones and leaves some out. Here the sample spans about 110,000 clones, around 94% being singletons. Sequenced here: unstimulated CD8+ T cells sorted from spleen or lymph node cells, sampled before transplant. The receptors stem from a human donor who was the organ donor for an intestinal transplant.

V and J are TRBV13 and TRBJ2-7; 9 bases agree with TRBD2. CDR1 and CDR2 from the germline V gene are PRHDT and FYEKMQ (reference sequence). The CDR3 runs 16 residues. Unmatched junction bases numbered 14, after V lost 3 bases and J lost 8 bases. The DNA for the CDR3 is TGTGCCAGCAGCTTCGGTAGAGGGGCTAGCGGGAACCAGCAGTACTTC. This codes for CASSFGRGASGNQQYF.

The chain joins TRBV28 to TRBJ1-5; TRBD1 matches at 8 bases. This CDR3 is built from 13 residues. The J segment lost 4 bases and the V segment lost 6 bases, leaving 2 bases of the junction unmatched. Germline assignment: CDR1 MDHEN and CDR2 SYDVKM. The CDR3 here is CASSRTGNQPQHF. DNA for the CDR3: TGTGCCAGCAGCCGGACAGGGAATCAGCCCCAGCATTTT.

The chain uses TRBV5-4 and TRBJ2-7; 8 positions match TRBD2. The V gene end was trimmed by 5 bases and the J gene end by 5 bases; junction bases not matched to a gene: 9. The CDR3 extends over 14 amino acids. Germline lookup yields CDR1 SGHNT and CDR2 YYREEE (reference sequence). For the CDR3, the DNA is TGTGCCAGCAGGCCCGAGCGGGGGTCGGACGAGCAGTACTTC. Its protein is CASRPERGSDEQYF. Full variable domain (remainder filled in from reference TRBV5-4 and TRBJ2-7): ETGVTQSPTHLIKTRGQQVTLRCSSQSGHNTVSWYQQALGQGPQFIFQYYREEENGRGNFPPRFSGLQFPNYSSELNVNALELDDSALYLCASRPERGSDEQYFGPGTRLTVT.

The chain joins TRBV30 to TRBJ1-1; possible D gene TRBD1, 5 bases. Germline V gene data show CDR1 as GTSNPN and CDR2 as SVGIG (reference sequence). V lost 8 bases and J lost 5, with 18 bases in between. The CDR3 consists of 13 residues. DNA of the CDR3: TGTGCCATAGAGGGCGGGACGAGGACTGAAGCTTTCTTT. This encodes CAIEGGTRTEAFF.

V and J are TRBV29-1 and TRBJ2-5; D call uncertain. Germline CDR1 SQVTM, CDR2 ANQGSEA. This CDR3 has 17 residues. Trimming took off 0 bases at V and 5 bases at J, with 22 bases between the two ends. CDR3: CSVEEGWSMGYWETQYF. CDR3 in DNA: TGCAGCGTTGAAGAGGGTTGGAGCATGGGGTATTGGGAGACCCAGTACTTC.

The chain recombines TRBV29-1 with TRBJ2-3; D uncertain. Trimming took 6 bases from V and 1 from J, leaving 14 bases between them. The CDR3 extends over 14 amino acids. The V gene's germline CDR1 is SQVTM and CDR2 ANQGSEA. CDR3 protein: CSVTEMSGTDTQYF. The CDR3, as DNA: TGCAGCGTGACGGAGATGTCGGGCACAGATACGCAGTATTTT.

CDR3 coding DNA: TGTGCCAGCAGCGGCCCCATGGGGGAGCCGAACTATGGCTACACCTTC. It codes for CASSGPMGEPNYGYTF. V and J are TRBV9 and TRBJ1-2, with a tentative D call TRBD1 (5 bases). This CDR3 is built from 16 residues. CDR1 SGDLS and CDR2 YYNGEE come from the germline V gene. The V end lost 3 bases, the J end lost 2 bases, and 17 bases lay between the germline ends.

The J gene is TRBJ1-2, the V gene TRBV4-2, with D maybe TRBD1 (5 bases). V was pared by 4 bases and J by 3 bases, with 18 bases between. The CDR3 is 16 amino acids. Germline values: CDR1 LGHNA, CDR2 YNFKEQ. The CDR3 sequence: CASSRTLGGNDYGYTF. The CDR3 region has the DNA TGTGCCAGCAGCCGAACTTTGGGGGGTAACGACTATGGCTACACCTTC.

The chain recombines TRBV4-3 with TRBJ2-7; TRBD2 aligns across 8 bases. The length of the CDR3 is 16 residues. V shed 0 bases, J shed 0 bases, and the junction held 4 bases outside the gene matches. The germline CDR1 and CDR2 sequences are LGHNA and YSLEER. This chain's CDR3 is CASSQDRLAGSYEQYF. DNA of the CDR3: TGCGCCAGCAGCCAAGATCGGCTAGCGGGCTCCTACGAGCAGTACTTC.

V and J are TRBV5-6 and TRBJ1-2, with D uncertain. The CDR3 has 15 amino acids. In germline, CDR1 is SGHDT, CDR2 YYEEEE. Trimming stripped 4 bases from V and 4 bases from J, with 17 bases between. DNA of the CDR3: TGTGCCAGCAGCCACGCTCTTCGACTTCCCTATGGCTACACCTTC. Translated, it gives CASSHALRLPYGYTF.

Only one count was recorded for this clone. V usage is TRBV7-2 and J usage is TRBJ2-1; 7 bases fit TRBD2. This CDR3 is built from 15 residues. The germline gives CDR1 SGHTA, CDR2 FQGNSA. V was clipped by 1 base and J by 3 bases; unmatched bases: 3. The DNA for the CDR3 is TGTGCCAGCAGCTTAGGGACTAGTGTCTACAATGAGCAGTTCTTC. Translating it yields CASSLGTSVYNEQFF.

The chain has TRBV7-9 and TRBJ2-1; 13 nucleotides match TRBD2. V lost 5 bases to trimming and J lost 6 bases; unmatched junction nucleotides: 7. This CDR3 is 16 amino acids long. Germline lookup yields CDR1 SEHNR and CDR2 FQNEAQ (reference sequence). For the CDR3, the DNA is TGTGCCAGCAGCGGAATCGGGACTAGCGGGATCAATGAGCAGTTCTTC. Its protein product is CASSGIGTSGINEQFF.

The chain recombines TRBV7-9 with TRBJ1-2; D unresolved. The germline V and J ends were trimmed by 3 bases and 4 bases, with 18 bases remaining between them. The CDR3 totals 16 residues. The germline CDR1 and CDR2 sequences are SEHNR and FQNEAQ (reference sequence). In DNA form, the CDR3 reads TGTGCCAGCAGCTTCCGCCCGGCCACAACTGGCTATGGCTACACCTTC. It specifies CASSFRPATTGYGYTF.

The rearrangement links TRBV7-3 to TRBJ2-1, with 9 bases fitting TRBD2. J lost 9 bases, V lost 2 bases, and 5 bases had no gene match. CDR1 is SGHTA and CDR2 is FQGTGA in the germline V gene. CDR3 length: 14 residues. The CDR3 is CASSLLAGYGEQFF. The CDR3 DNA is TGTGCCAGCAGCTTACTAGCGGGATACGGTGAGCAGTTCTTC.

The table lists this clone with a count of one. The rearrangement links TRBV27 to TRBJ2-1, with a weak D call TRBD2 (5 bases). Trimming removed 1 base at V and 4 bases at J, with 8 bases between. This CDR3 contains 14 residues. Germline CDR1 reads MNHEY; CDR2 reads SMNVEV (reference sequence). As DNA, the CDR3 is TGTGCCAGCAGTTTATTCCGGGAATACAATGAGCAGTTCTTC. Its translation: CASSLFREYNEQFF.

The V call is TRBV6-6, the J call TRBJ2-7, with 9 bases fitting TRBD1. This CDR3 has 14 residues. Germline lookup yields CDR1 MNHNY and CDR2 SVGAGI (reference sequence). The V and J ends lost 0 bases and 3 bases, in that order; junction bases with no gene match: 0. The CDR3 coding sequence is TGTGCCAGCAGTTACTCGGGACAGGGCTACGAGCAGTACTTC. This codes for CASSYSGQGYEQYF.

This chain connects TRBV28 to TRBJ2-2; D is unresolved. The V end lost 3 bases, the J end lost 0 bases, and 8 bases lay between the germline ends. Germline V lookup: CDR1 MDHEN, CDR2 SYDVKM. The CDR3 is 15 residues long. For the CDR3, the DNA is TGTGCCAGCAGTTTGTCGACTGCGAACACCGGGGAGCTGTTTTTT. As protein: CASSLSTANTGELFF.

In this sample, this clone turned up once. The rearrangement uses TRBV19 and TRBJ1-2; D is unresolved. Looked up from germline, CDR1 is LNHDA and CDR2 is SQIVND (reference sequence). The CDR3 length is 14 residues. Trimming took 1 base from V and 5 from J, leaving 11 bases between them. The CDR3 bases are TGTGCCAGTAGTATAGGAGAAAACCCATATGGCTACACCTTC. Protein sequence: CASSIGENPYGYTF.

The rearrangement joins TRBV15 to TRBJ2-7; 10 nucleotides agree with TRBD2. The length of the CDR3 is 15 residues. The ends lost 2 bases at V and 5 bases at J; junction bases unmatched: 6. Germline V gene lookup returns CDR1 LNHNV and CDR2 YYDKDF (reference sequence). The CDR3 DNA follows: TGTGCCACCAGCAGACCTAGCGGGAGTATTCACGAGCAGTACTTC. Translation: CATSRPSGSIHEQYF. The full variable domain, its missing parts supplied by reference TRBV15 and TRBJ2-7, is DAMVIQNPRYQVTQFGKPVTLSCSQTLNHNVMYWYQQKSSQAPKLLFHYYDKDFNNEADTPDNFQSRRPNTSFCFLDIRSPGLGDTAMYLCATSRPSGSIHEQYFGPGTRLTVT.

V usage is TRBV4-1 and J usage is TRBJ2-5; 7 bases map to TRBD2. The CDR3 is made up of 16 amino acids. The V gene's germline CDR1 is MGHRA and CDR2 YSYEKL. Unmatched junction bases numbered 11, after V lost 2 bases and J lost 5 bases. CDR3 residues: CASSQIGGSPTETQYF. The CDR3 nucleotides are TGCGCCAGCAGCCAAATCGGCGGGAGCCCCACGGAGACCCAGTACTTC.

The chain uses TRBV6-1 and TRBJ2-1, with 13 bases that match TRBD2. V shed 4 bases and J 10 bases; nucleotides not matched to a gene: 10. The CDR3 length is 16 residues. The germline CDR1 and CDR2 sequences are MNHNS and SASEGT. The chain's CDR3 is CASSVITSGRAREQFF. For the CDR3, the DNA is TGTGCCAGCAGTGTTATCACTAGCGGGAGGGCCCGCGAGCAGTTCTTC.

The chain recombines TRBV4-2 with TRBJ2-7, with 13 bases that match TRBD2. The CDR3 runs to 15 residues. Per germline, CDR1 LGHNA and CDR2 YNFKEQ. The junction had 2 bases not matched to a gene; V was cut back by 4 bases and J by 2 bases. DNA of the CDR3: TGTGCCAGCAGCCCACTAGCGGGAGGGCCCTACGAGCAGTACTTC. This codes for CASSPLAGGPYEQYF.

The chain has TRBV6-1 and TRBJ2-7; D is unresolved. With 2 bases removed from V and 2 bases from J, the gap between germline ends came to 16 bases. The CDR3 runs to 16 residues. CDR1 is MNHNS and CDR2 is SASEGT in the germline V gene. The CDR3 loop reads CASSEWGLVSTYEQYF. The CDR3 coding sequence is TGTGCCAGCAGTGAATGGGGTCTAGTTAGCACCTACGAGCAGTACTTC.